This T cell receptor (beta chain) emerged from a study of blood T cell repertoires in COVID-19. Losses at the gene ends were 5 bases for V and 9 bases for J; bases not matched to a gene: 11. The CDR3 has 15 residues. Per the germline V gene, CDR1 is SNHLY and CDR2 is FYNNEI. The sample holds one count of this clone. Some clones are missing from TCRdb's copy, which holds only in-frame ones; the method was immunoSEQ multiplex PCR. The sample records just over 300,000 clones, nearly 90% being singletons. Sequencing input: peripheral blood. This clonotype originated in a woman under 40 with COVID-19, enrolled during active disease. This chain links TRBV2 with TRBJ1-5, with 9 bases aligning to TRBD1. The CDR3 DNA reads TGTGCCAGCAGTCTCGGACAGGGGCTGAAGCGGCCCCAGCATTTT. It codes for CASSLGQGLKRPQHF.